One and the same sample provided the 7 T cell receptor beta chains below, sequenced in a study of regulatory T cells. No antigen is known for these receptors. Broader study findings: Hydrophobic residues at CDR3 positions 6 and 7 were enriched in conventional CD4+ T cells of CD3G-deficient patients.

Amplification used 52 TRBV primers and 13 TRBJ primers. Sequenced by immunoSEQ multiplex PCR; TCRdb stores in-frame clones only, minus some. The top ten clones hold about 1.3% of a sample with about 23,000 clones, approximately 90% of them seen once. The material sequenced was conventional CD4+ T cells sorted from blood. These receptors all come from a child younger than 18 with CD3G deficiency.

V and J are TRBV19 and TRBJ2-1; no definite D call. The V gene's germline CDR1 is LNHDA and CDR2 SQIVND (reference sequence). The CDR3 runs 12 residues. Trimming took off 3 bases at V and 10 bases at J, with 10 bases between the two ends. The CDR3 region has the DNA TGTGCCAGTAGTATGGAAGGCCGGGAGCAGTTCTTC. Translated: CASSMEGREQFF.

The J gene is TRBJ2-6, the V gene TRBV6-1; D unclear. Germline-derived CDR1 and CDR2 are MNHNS and SASEGT. V was pared by 6 bases and J by 0 bases, with 6 bases between. This CDR3 has 14 amino acids. In DNA, the CDR3 is TGTGCCAGCAGCTATATCTCTGGGGCCAACGTCCTGACTTTC. Residues: CASSYISGANVLTF.

The rearrangement uses TRBV18 and TRBJ2-2; possible D gene TRBD1, 6 bases. Trimming removed 2 bases at V and 3 bases at J, with 13 bases between. Germline CDR1 and CDR2: KGHSH and LQKENI. The CDR3 covers 16 residues. CDR3 in amino acids: CASSPEGVSDTGELFF. CDR3 nucleotides: TGTGCCAGCTCACCAGAGGGGGTCTCGGACACCGGGGAGCTGTTTTTT. The complete variable domain, with remaining parts taken from reference TRBV18 and TRBJ2-2, reads NAGVMQNPRHLVRRRGQEARLRCSPMKGHSHVYWYRQLPEEGLKFMVYLQKENIIDESGMPKERFSAEFPKEGPSILRIQQVVRGDSAAYFCASSPEGVSDTGELFFGEGSRLTVL.

This CDR3 is CASSHRAFGNQPQHF. The CDR3 nucleotides are TGTGCCAGTAGCCACAGGGCGTTCGGCAATCAGCCCCAGCATTTT. The chain is built from TRBV19 and TRBJ1-5, with D perhaps TRBD1 (6 bases). This CDR3 has 15 amino acids. Germline V gene data show CDR1 as LNHDA and CDR2 as SQIVND (reference sequence). The germline V and J ends were trimmed by 6 bases and 2 bases, with 14 bases remaining between them.

The chain combines TRBV11-3 with TRBJ2-7; the match to TRBD2 covers 10 bases. Germline V gene sequence: CDR1 SGHNT, CDR2 YENEEA. The CDR3 has 17 residues. V shed 3 bases, J shed 2 bases, and the junction held 10 bases outside the gene matches. This chain's CDR3 is CASSLGTSENQPYEQYF. As DNA, the CDR3 is TGTGCCAGCAGCTTGGGGACTAGCGAGAACCAACCCTACGAGCAGTACTTC.

This chain joins TRBV11-2 and TRBJ2-3; 9 nucleotides agree with TRBD2. V shed 0 bases, J shed 4 bases, and the junction held 8 bases outside the gene matches. This CDR3 spans 17 amino acids. The germline V gene has CDR1 SGHAT and CDR2 FQNNGV. As DNA, the CDR3 is TGTGCCAGCAGCTTAGAAAGGGGCGGGAGGGCCGCAGATACGCAGTATTTT. Translated, it gives CASSLERGGRAADTQYF.

This chain links TRBV5-1 with TRBJ2-1; 10 bases fit TRBD2. CDR3 length equals 17 residues. Per the germline V gene, CDR1 is SGHRS and CDR2 is YFSETQ. Trimming cost V 4 bases and J 8 bases; bases outside gene matches: 15. CDR3: CASSPTPLSGRAHEQFF. The CDR3 DNA reads as TGCGCCAGCAGCCCTACTCCTTTAAGCGGGAGGGCCCATGAGCAGTTCTTC.